This TCR beta chain appears in the sequencing data of a study of T cell repertoires in cytomegalovirus infection. Study context: Matching HLA type and CMV infection were both indicated by public TCR beta signatures.

One entry per CDR3 protein results from TCRdb running MiXCR on the reads. The sample shows 100,000 to 150,000 distinct CDR3 sequences, 20% to 30% of them seen only once. Trimming shortened V by 6 bases and J by 8 bases, and 25 bases separated the two germline ends. Looked up from germline, CDR1 is SGHTA and CDR2 is FQGNSA. The CDR3 extends over 16 amino acids. Study outcomes and limitations: Pooled public TCR beta family frequency picked out CMV carriers with the relevant HLA.

This clonotype was seen at least ten times. The antigen remains unidentified. The receptor's source is a human donor in good health (CMV status not recorded). Some clones in this sample may be carry-over from other donors' samples. V usage is TRBV7-2 and J usage is TRBJ1-2, with D possibly TRBD1 on 6 matching bases. The sequenced sample was PBMCs, sequenced either directly or after in vitro stimulation (not recorded which). The CDR3 coding sequence is TGTGCCAGCAGACATACCTGGGAGGGGGAGCTAGGGGGCTACACCTTC. Protein sequence: CASRHTWEGELGGYTF.